These 30 T cell receptor beta chains were all obtained from the same sample, sequenced in a study of T cell changes during pregnancy in multiple sclerosis. Sequencing was performed with immunoSEQ multiplex PCR; in TCRdb, only in-frame clones are kept and a portion is missing. The repertoire holds 45,000 or so clones, with 95% to 96% as singletons. The sequencing here drew on peripheral blood, taken in the second trimester of pregnancy. These receptors originate from a female donor with multiple sclerosis, enrolled in a pregnancy study.

In DNA form, the CDR3 reads TGTGCCTGGGGGGCCGGCGGCGAGCAGTACTTC. As protein: CAWGAGGEQYF. This chain uses TRBV30 with TRBJ2-7; possibly TRBD1 for D (5 bases). Germline lookup yields CDR1 GTSNPN and CDR2 SVGIG (reference sequence). The CDR3 covers 11 residues. With 5 bases removed from V and 6 bases from J, the gap between germline ends came to 11 bases.

The chain employs TRBV9 and TRBJ2-1, with 9 bases lining up with TRBD2. The CDR3 loop spans 14 amino acids. From germline, CDR1 is SGDLS and CDR2 YYNGEE. Trimming at V came to 2 bases and at J to 6 bases, leaving 3 bases not matched to a gene. The CDR3 spells CASSVGGGANEQFF. The CDR3 nucleotides are TGTGCCAGCAGCGTTGGCGGGGGGGCCAATGAGCAGTTCTTC.

The gene calls are TRBV7-2 and TRBJ1-5; D is ambiguous. Germline V gene lookup returns CDR1 SGHTA and CDR2 FQGNSA. The CDR3 spans 13 residues. V lost 5 bases and J 6 bases, leaving 11 bases between the germline ends. The CDR3 here is CASSVSRVQPQHF. DNA for the CDR3: TGTGCCAGCAGCGTCAGTCGGGTTCAGCCCCAGCATTTT.

V gene TRBV5-1 combines with J gene TRBJ2-1; 7 bases match TRBD2. CDR1 and CDR2 from the germline V gene are SGHRS and YFSETQ. V gave up 2 bases and J gave up 10 bases; unmatched junction bases: 9. The length of the CDR3 is 14 residues. The CDR3 nucleotides are TGCGCCAGCAGCTTCTATACTAGCGCTAACGAGCAGTTCTTC. This translates into CASSFYTSANEQFF.

J is TRBJ1-1 and V is TRBV9; perhaps TRBD1 as D (6 bases). The germline V and J ends were trimmed by 3 bases and 8 bases, with 14 bases remaining between them. The CDR3 sequence is 13 residues long. The V gene's germline CDR1 is SGDLS and CDR2 YYNGEE. CDR3 nucleotides: TGTGCCAGCAGCGGCCCGACAGGCCGAGAAGCTTTCTTT. The encoded protein is CASSGPTGREAFF.

The J gene is TRBJ1-2, the V gene TRBV18; tentative D call: TRBD1 (6 bases). Germline lookup yields CDR1 KGHSH and CDR2 LQKENI. This CDR3 is built from 13 residues. Between the trimmed V and J ends, which lost 3 bases and 4 bases, there was a span of 9 bases. This CDR3 reads CASSPNRAYGYTF. CDR3 sequence (DNA): TGTGCCAGCTCACCTAACAGGGCCTATGGCTACACCTTC.

V gene TRBV5-1 combines with J gene TRBJ2-3; D perhaps matches TRBD2 (5 bases). CDR1 and CDR2 (germline): SGHRS, YFSETQ. Trimming took 0 bases from V and 6 from J, leaving 11 bases between them. CDR3 length: 14 amino acids. As DNA, the CDR3 is TGCGCCAGCAGCTTGGGGCTAGCTTCCGATACGCAGTATTTT. Protein sequence: CASSLGLASDTQYF.

The chain has TRBV7-2 and TRBJ1-2, with D tentatively TRBD1 (6 bases). Germline loops: CDR1 SGHTA, CDR2 FQGNSA. CDR3 length equals 14 residues. Between the trimmed V and J ends, which lost 6 bases and 13 bases, there was a span of 24 bases. This CDR3 reads CASSQPPGQGPLTF. CDR3 in DNA: TGTGCCAGCAGTCAACCGCCGGGACAAGGGCCCCTCACCTTC.

This clone was seen a single time. This sequence joins TRBV4-1 and TRBJ1-2; no firm D call. CDR3 length: 16 amino acids. Per germline, CDR1 MGHRA and CDR2 YSYEKL. Trimming shortened V by 1 base and J by 4 bases, and 16 bases separated the two germline ends. CDR3: CASSQVWADRGYGYTF. The CDR3 region has the DNA TGCGCCAGCAGCCAAGTCTGGGCAGATCGGGGCTATGGCTACACCTTC.

The gene calls are TRBV15 and TRBJ1-5; D unclear. The CDR3 totals 12 residues. Trimming shortened V by 6 bases and J by 7 bases, and 10 bases separated the two germline ends. In germline, CDR1 is LNHNV, CDR2 YYDKDF (reference sequence). The CDR3 reads CATSASKQPQHF. DNA for the CDR3: TGTGCCACCAGTGCGAGTAAACAGCCCCAGCATTTT.

CDR3 nucleotides: TGTGCCAGCAGTGAAGCGATCGGCGGGAACGAGCAGTACTTC. Translated, it gives CASSEAIGGNEQYF. This chain uses TRBV6-1 with TRBJ2-7, with D maybe TRBD2 (6 bases). The germline V gene encodes CDR1 MNHNS and CDR2 SASEGT. The V gene lost 0 bases and the J gene lost 5 bases, with 11 bases spanning the gap. The CDR3 has 14 residues.

This chain joins TRBV7-3 and TRBJ1-6, with D tentatively TRBD1 (6 bases). The CDR3 spans 14 residues. The germline V and J ends were trimmed by 6 bases and 10 bases, with 16 bases remaining between them. Germline CDR1 SGHTA, CDR2 FQGTGA. CDR3 loop: CASSSTGSRSPLHF. The CDR3 nucleotides read TGTGCCAGCAGTTCTACAGGGTCTCGGTCACCCCTCCACTTT.

This chain links TRBV9 with TRBJ2-3; TRBD1 agrees at 9 bases. V lost 5 bases and J lost 5; bases outside the gene matches: 6. The V gene's germline CDR1 is SGDLS and CDR2 YYNGEE. The CDR3 is made up of 14 amino acids. This chain's CDR3 is CASSHRGQEDTQYF. The CDR3 nucleotides read TGTGCCAGCAGTCACAGGGGGCAAGAAGATACGCAGTATTTT.

The chain couples TRBV7-9 to TRBJ2-2; 9 bases are shared with TRBD2. V shed 3 bases and J 6 bases; nucleotides not matched to a gene: 5. Germline V gene lookup returns CDR1 SEHNR and CDR2 FQNEAQ (reference sequence). The CDR3 runs 15 residues. Written as DNA, the CDR3 is TGTGCCAGCAGCTTTAGCGGGAGTAGGCCCGGGGAGCTGTTTTTT. Translation: CASSFSGSRPGELFF.

This chain's CDR3 is CASSGLLSGGEYNEQFF. CDR3 DNA sequence: TGTGCCAGCAGTGGTTTACTTAGCGGGGGGGAATACAATGAGCAGTTCTTC. The chain links TRBV2 to TRBJ2-1, with TRBD2 identical over 11 bases. CDR3 length: 17 amino acids. The J segment lost 4 bases and the V segment lost 4 bases, leaving 9 bases of the junction unmatched. The germline gives CDR1 SNHLY, CDR2 FYNNEI.

The chain links TRBV4-2 to TRBJ1-5, with a possible D match to TRBD1 (5 bases). Germline loops: CDR1 LGHNA, CDR2 YNFKEQ. Trimming stripped 0 bases from V and 7 bases from J, with 16 bases between. The CDR3 is 16 amino acids. The DNA of the CDR3 is TGTGCCAGCAGCCAAGATAGTGGGACTATGGAACAGCCCCAGCATTTT. Protein: CASSQDSGTMEQPQHF.

J is TRBJ1-2 and V is TRBV7-2, with 8 bases lining up with TRBD1. This CDR3 is built from 14 residues. Germline V gene sequence: CDR1 SGHTA, CDR2 FQGNSA. The V segment lost 3 bases and the J segment 6 bases; nucleotides outside the gene matches: 6. CDR3 coding DNA: TGTGCCAGCAGCTTCGAAAGACAGGGGAATGGCTACACCTTC. Protein sequence: CASSFERQGNGYTF.

The V call is TRBV4-1, the J call TRBJ2-7, with 7 bases lining up with TRBD1. This CDR3 spans 15 amino acids. After removal of 4 bases from V and 2 bases from J, the junction contained 8 bases not matched to a gene. The germline V gene has CDR1 MGHRA and CDR2 YSYEKL. CDR3 DNA: TGCGCCAGCAGCCCGCATGGGACAGCGACCTACGAGCAGTACTTC. It codes for CASSPHGTATYEQYF.

This chain uses TRBV19 with TRBJ2-2; D might be TRBD2 (7 bases). The CDR3 length is 15 residues. Germline CDR1 and CDR2: LNHDA and SQIVND (reference sequence). Trimming shortened V by 3 bases and J by 6 bases, and 14 bases separated the two germline ends. As DNA, the CDR3 is TGTGCCAGTAGTATCAGGGAGGGGGTCCCCGGGGAGCTGTTTTTT. This encodes CASSIREGVPGELFF.

V gene TRBV5-1 combines with J gene TRBJ2-7; D call uncertain. The CDR3 is 14 amino acids. Germline V gene sequence: CDR1 SGHRS, CDR2 YFSETQ. Deletions cut 4 bases from V and 1 base from J, with 12 bases between. The CDR3 region has the DNA TGCGCCAGCAGCCTCAACACCCCTTCCTACGAGCAGTACTTC. Translation: CASSLNTPSYEQYF.

V usage is TRBV18 and J usage is TRBJ1-1; a possible D gene is TRBD1 (6 bases). The CDR3 contains 19 residues. Deletions cut 4 bases from V and 6 bases from J, with 30 bases between. Germline loops: CDR1 KGHSH, CDR2 LQKENI. This CDR3 is CASSLSSSGQFVVRAEAFF. CDR3 DNA: TGTGCCAGCTCACTTTCCTCCTCTGGACAGTTTGTAGTGCGTGCTGAAGCTTTCTTT.

This chain links TRBV30 with TRBJ1-1; the D is unclear. V was trimmed by 4 bases and J by 5 bases, leaving 14 bases between them. Germline CDR1 GTSNPN, CDR2 SVGIG (reference sequence). The CDR3 is 13 residues long. The CDR3 is CAWNQWEGTEAFF. The CDR3 coding sequence is TGTGCCTGGAACCAGTGGGAGGGAACTGAAGCTTTCTTT.

The chain links TRBV27 to TRBJ1-2, with 10 positions matching TRBD1. CDR3 length: 15 amino acids. CDR1 MNHEY and CDR2 SMNVEV come from the germline V gene (reference sequence). V lost 5 bases to trimming and J lost 4 bases; unmatched junction nucleotides: 7. The chain's CDR3 is CASSLQGQGVYGYTF. DNA for the CDR3: TGTGCCAGCAGTCTCCAAGGACAGGGGGTCTATGGCTACACCTTC.

This clone has a single count. The rearrangement uses TRBV10-3 and TRBJ2-3; TRBD1 might be the D (7 bases). Germline CDR1 reads ENHRY; CDR2 reads SYGVKD. CDR3 length: 17 amino acids. Trimming removed 0 bases at V and 3 bases at J, with 16 bases between. In DNA form, the CDR3 reads TGTGCCATCAGTGAGTCGAGGGGGCGGGGTGGTACAGATACGCAGTATTTT. Amino acid sequence: CAISESRGRGGTDTQYF.

This clone was picked up one time. The rearrangement links TRBV5-1 to TRBJ2-3; 14 bases align to TRBD2. Germline loops: CDR1 SGHRS, CDR2 YFSETQ. After removal of 4 bases from V and 0 bases from J, the junction contained 13 bases not matched to a gene. The CDR3 spans 20 residues. The CDR3 loop is CASSPGLAGGIHTSTDTQYF. CDR3 sequence (DNA): TGCGCCAGCAGCCCTGGACTAGCGGGGGGAATACATACTAGCACAGATACGCAGTATTTT.

The chain links TRBV18 to TRBJ2-2; 8 bases agree with TRBD1. The CDR3 is made up of 16 amino acids. The V gene's germline CDR1 is KGHSH and CDR2 LQKENI. V shed 3 bases, J shed 0 bases, and the junction held 3 bases outside the gene matches. In DNA form, the CDR3 reads TGTGCCAGCTCACCGGGGACAGGCGCGAACACCGGGGAGCTGTTTTTT. As protein: CASSPGTGANTGELFF.

This chain links TRBV4-3 with TRBJ2-1, with a tentative D call TRBD2 (6 bases). This CDR3 is built from 16 residues. From germline, CDR1 is LGHNA and CDR2 YSLEER. Deletions cut 3 bases from V and 3 bases from J, with 15 bases between. DNA of the CDR3: TGCGCCAGCAGCCAGCACCCGGGACTGGTCTACAATGAGCAGTTCTTC. This gives the protein CASSQHPGLVYNEQFF.

This chain joins TRBV29-1 and TRBJ2-1; D is unclear. There are 14 residues in the CDR3. The V gene lost 4 bases and the J gene lost 0 bases, with 10 bases spanning the gap. The germline V gene has CDR1 SQVTM and CDR2 ANQGSEA. CDR3 DNA: TGCAGCGTTGCCCCCGCTAGCTCCTACAATGAGCAGTTCTTC. It yields the protein CSVAPASSYNEQFF.

The J gene is TRBJ2-5, the V gene TRBV5-4; D is possibly TRBD2 (6 bases). This CDR3 has 13 amino acids. The V gene's germline CDR1 is SGHNT and CDR2 YYREEE (reference sequence). Trimming shortened V by 0 bases and J by 4 bases, and 7 bases separated the two germline ends. CDR3 residues: CASSLGLGETQYF. The CDR3 DNA follows: TGTGCCAGCAGCTTGGGACTAGGAGAGACCCAGTACTTC.

The rearrangement uses TRBV4-1 and TRBJ1-4, with D possibly being TRBD1 (6 bases). Trimming shortened V by 0 bases and J by 7 bases, and 12 bases separated the two germline ends. The germline CDR1 and CDR2 sequences are MGHRA and YSYEKL. This CDR3 is 15 amino acids long. The CDR3 loop reads CASSQEGGGGEKLFF. DNA of the CDR3: TGCGCCAGCAGCCAAGAGGGGGGGGGCGGTGAAAAACTGTTTTTT.